The sequence of this TCR beta chain was determined in a study of blood T cell repertoires in COVID-19. Study-level background: Both acute and convalescent COVID-19 samples were obtained from the United States, Italy and Spain. Sample material is recorded as cDNA or gDNA derived from T cells, B-cell-depleted T cells, or PBMCs.

Germline V CDR1 and CDR2: LGHDT, YNNKEL (reference sequence). The V end lost 4 bases, the J end lost 5 bases, and 18 bases lay between the germline ends. The CDR3 spans 15 residues. Per the authors' pipeline: Reference gene primer amplification in the assay estimated nucleated cell counts. The assay was immunoSEQ multiplex PCR, and TCRdb's table has in-frame clones only and misses some. V and J calls plus clone size are reproduced from that table; the DNA served to infer D and trimming. The table includes a few hundred thousand clones, 75% to 90% detected once. The sequencing sample was made of peripheral blood. This receptor was obtained from a man between 18 and 35 years old with active or convalescent COVID-19. The V and J genes are TRBV3-1 (or the pseudogene TRBV3-2) and TRBJ2-7, with a tentative D call TRBD1 (6 bases). In nucleotides, the CDR3 is TGTGCCAGCAGCCCGAGTCTGGCACAGGGCCACGAGCAGTACTTC. This encodes CASSPSLAQGHEQYF.